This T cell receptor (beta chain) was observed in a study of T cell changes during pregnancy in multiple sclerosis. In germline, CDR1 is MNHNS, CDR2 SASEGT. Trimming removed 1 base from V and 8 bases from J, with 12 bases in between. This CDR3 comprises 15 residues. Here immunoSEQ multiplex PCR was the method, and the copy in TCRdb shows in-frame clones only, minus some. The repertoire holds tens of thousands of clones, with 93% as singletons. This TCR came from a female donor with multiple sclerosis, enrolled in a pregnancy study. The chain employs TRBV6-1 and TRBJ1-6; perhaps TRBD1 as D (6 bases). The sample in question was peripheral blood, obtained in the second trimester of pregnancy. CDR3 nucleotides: TGTGCCAGCAGTGAAGGCCCAGGGGCGGATTCACCCCTCCACTTT. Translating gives CASSEGPGADSPLHF.